This is a list of T cell receptor beta chains from one sample in a study of blood T cell repertoires in COVID-19. Sequencing was performed with immunoSEQ multiplex PCR; in TCRdb, only in-frame clones are kept and a portion is missing. Here the sample spans 70,000 to 80,000 clones, around 83% being singletons. The sequenced material came from peripheral blood. These receptors all come from a woman of 80 years or more with active or convalescent COVID-19. Both conserved end residues are part of each CDR3. Each record gives: J gene, D gene, V gene, clone size, CDR3 protein, CDR3 DNA. The D gene is left open where the match is weak. Clone size is stated in some rows and not others, as once, few, many or a class when expanded.

j_gene: TRBJ2-1; d_gene: -; v_gene: TRBV21-1; abundance: -; CDR3aa: CASSKSRGATWNEQFF; CDR3nt: TGTGCCAGCAGCAAATCCAGGGGGGCCACGTGGAATGAGCAGTTCTTC
j_gene: TRBJ1-2; d_gene: -; v_gene: TRBV30; abundance: once; CDR3aa: CAWEGVGTQGYGYTF; CDR3nt: TGTGCCTGGGAGGGAGTGGGCACACAGGGCTATGGCTACACCTTC
j_gene: TRBJ2-2; d_gene: -; v_gene: TRBV6-1; abundance: -; CDR3aa: CASSEAGAGSVTGELFF; CDR3nt: TGTGCCAGCAGTGAAGCTGGGGCAGGGTCTGTTACCGGGGAGCTGTTTTTT
j_gene: TRBJ1-5; d_gene: -; v_gene: TRBV25-1; abundance: once; CDR3aa: CASSEYTYYGNQPQHF; CDR3nt: TGTGCCAGCAGTGAATACACATATTATGGCAATCAGCCCCAGCATTTT
j_gene: TRBJ2-1; d_gene: TRBD2; v_gene: TRBV7-6; abundance: few; CDR3aa: CASSSIAGGQHEQFF; CDR3nt: TGTGCCAGCAGCTCCATAGCGGGGGGGCAACATGAGCAGTTCTTC
j_gene: TRBJ2-7; d_gene: TRBD1; v_gene: TRBV9; abundance: -; CDR3aa: CASSVAGQGGYEQYF; CDR3nt: TGTGCCAGCAGCGTAGCGGGACAGGGTGGATACGAGCAGTACTTC
j_gene: TRBJ1-1; d_gene: -; v_gene: TRBV5-5; abundance: -; CDR3aa: CASSLGVRGSYTEAFF; CDR3nt: TGTGCCAGCAGCTTGGGGGTCAGGGGTTCGTACACTGAAGCTTTCTTT
j_gene: TRBJ1-1; d_gene: TRBD1; v_gene: TRBV4-1; abundance: once; CDR3aa: CASSHPQGAWTEAFF; CDR3nt: TGCGCCAGCAGCCACCCACAGGGGGCTTGGACTGAAGCTTTCTTT
j_gene: TRBJ1-3; d_gene: -; v_gene: TRBV30; abundance: -; CDR3aa: CASGQSGNTIYF; CDR3nt: TGTGCCTCCGGACAGTCTGGAAACACCATATATTTT
j_gene: TRBJ2-2; d_gene: TRBD1; v_gene: TRBV19; abundance: -; CDR3aa: CASSMATGVNGELFF; CDR3nt: TGTGCCAGTAGTATGGCTACAGGGGTTAACGGGGAGCTGTTTTTT
j_gene: TRBJ2-5; d_gene: -; v_gene: TRBV5-4; abundance: -; CDR3aa: CASSWSGRARETQYF; CDR3nt: TGTGCCAGCAGCTGGAGTGGCAGGGCTCGGGAGACCCAGTACTTC
j_gene: TRBJ1-5; d_gene: -; v_gene: TRBV23-1; abundance: once; CDR3aa: CASSQESVPATSGPNQPQHF; CDR3nt: TGCGCCAGCAGTCAAGAAAGTGTCCCCGCGACCTCAGGCCCCAATCAGCCCCAGCATTTT
j_gene: TRBJ2-3; d_gene: -; v_gene: TRBV24-1; abundance: -; CDR3aa: CATAKWAGAYDTQYF; CDR3nt: TGTGCCACCGCTAAGTGGGCAGGGGCATACGATACGCAGTATTTT
j_gene: TRBJ1-2; d_gene: -; v_gene: TRBV15; abundance: -; CDR3aa: CATSRDLHIGVTKGYTF; CDR3nt: TGTGCCACCAGCAGAGATCTGCATATAGGGGTAACTAAGGGCTACACCTTC
j_gene: TRBJ2-5; d_gene: TRBD2; v_gene: TRBV9; abundance: -; CDR3aa: CASSVDPGTSWETQYF; CDR3nt: TGTGCCAGCAGCGTAGACCCCGGGACTAGTTGGGAGACCCAGTACTTC
j_gene: TRBJ1-3; d_gene: TRBD1; v_gene: TRBV18; abundance: -; CDR3aa: CASSDRGGNGNTIYF; CDR3nt: TGTGCCAGCTCCGACAGGGGTGGAAATGGAAACACCATATATTTT
j_gene: TRBJ2-3; d_gene: TRBD2; v_gene: TRBV6-4; abundance: -; CDR3aa: CASSDSLAGGTDTQYF; CDR3nt: TGTGCCAGCAGTGACTCGTTAGCGGGGGGCACAGATACGCAGTATTTT
j_gene: TRBJ2-3; d_gene: TRBD2; v_gene: TRBV6-5; abundance: -; CDR3aa: CASSRAGTDTQYF; CDR3nt: TGTGCCAGCAGCAGAGCGGGGACAGATACGCAGTATTTT
j_gene: TRBJ2-7; d_gene: TRBD1; v_gene: TRBV27; abundance: -; CDR3aa: CASSFGQGVYEQYF; CDR3nt: TGTGCCAGCAGTTTTGGACAGGGGGTTTACGAGCAGTACTTC
j_gene: TRBJ2-3; d_gene: TRBD2; v_gene: TRBV5-1; abundance: -; CDR3aa: CASSSASGGTDTQYF; CDR3nt: TGCGCCAGCAGTTCGGCTAGCGGGGGCACAGATACGCAGTATTTT
j_gene: TRBJ1-1; d_gene: -; v_gene: TRBV7-3; abundance: -; CDR3aa: CASSLAGNTEAFF; CDR3nt: TGTGCCAGCAGCTTAGCGGGGAACACTGAAGCTTTCTTT
j_gene: TRBJ2-7; d_gene: -; v_gene: TRBV19; abundance: -; CDR3aa: CASSTQTGLGQYF; CDR3nt: TGTGCCAGTAGTACCCAGACAGGTCTAGGGCAGTACTTC
j_gene: TRBJ1-1; d_gene: TRBD1; v_gene: TRBV7-9; abundance: -; CDR3aa: CASSSDRGNTEAFF; CDR3nt: TGTGCCAGCAGTTCCGACAGGGGGAACACTGAAGCTTTCTTT
j_gene: TRBJ2-4; d_gene: TRBD2; v_gene: TRBV5-4; abundance: -; CDR3aa: CASSLGRSGGGSKNIQYF; CDR3nt: TGTGCCAGCAGCTTGGGGCGATCCGGGGGGGGCTCCAAAAACATTCAGTACTTC
j_gene: TRBJ2-6; d_gene: TRBD2; v_gene: TRBV7-3; abundance: -; CDR3aa: CASSLWASGVSGANVLTF; CDR3nt: TGTGCCAGCAGCTTGTGGGCTAGCGGGGTCTCTGGGGCCAACGTCCTGACTTTC
j_gene: TRBJ1-1; d_gene: TRBD1; v_gene: TRBV2; abundance: -; CDR3aa: CASSPDRDSLSLTF; CDR3nt: TGTGCCAGCAGTCCCGACCGGGACAGTTTGTCCCTAACATTT
j_gene: TRBJ2-2; d_gene: -; v_gene: TRBV15; abundance: -; CDR3aa: CATSRDLRRQGGNTGELFF; CDR3nt: TGTGCCACCAGCAGAGATTTGAGAAGACAGGGAGGGAACACCGGGGAGCTGTTTTTT
j_gene: TRBJ1-1; d_gene: -; v_gene: TRBV7-8; abundance: -; CDR3aa: CASSPDLNTEAFF; CDR3nt: TGTGCCAGCAGCCCCGACTTGAACACTGAAGCTTTCTTT
j_gene: TRBJ2-2; d_gene: TRBD1; v_gene: TRBV11-2; abundance: -; CDR3aa: CASSLDRQGALTGELFF; CDR3nt: TGTGCCAGCAGCTTAGATCGCCAGGGGGCTTTGACCGGGGAGCTGTTTTTT
j_gene: TRBJ2-2; d_gene: -; v_gene: TRBV5-1; abundance: -; CDR3aa: CASSLSGNTGELFF; CDR3nt: TGCGCCAGCAGCTTATCCGGGAACACCGGGGAGCTGTTTTTT
j_gene: TRBJ2-1; d_gene: -; v_gene: TRBV4-3; abundance: -; CDR3aa: CASSQQQVPYNEQFF; CDR3nt: TGCGCCAGCAGCCAACAGCAGGTACCCTACAATGAGCAGTTCTTC
j_gene: TRBJ2-2; d_gene: -; v_gene: TRBV12-5; abundance: -; CDR3aa: CASGPTGTGELFF; CDR3nt: TGTGCTAGTGGTCCCACAGGGACCGGGGAGCTGTTTTTT
j_gene: TRBJ2-7; d_gene: -; v_gene: TRBV3-1/TRBV3-2; abundance: -; CDR3aa: CASSPLTGPYEQYF; CDR3nt: TGTGCCAGCAGCCCTCTGACAGGACCCTACGAGCAGTACTTC
j_gene: TRBJ1-4; d_gene: -; v_gene: TRBV7-2; abundance: -; CDR3aa: CASSLGSRRVETNEKLFF; CDR3nt: TGTGCCAGCAGCTTAGGGTCAAGGAGGGTTGAAACTAATGAAAAACTGTTTTTT